What follows are 5 T cell receptor beta chains derived from one specimen sequenced in a study of cytomegalovirus exposure and HLA in healthy donors. The protocol was immunoSEQ multiplex PCR, while the TCRdb copy is restricted to in-frame clones and leaves out a portion. The sample lists 130,000 to 150,000 clones; 80% to 90% were seen once. The sequencing sample was made of PBMCs. The receptors derive from a woman under 30 in good health and CMV-seropositive.

The chain joins TRBV28 to TRBJ1-2; D is perhaps TRBD1 (6 bases). Germline CDR1 MDHEN, CDR2 SYDVKM. Trimming took off 2 bases at V and 2 bases at J, with 9 bases between the two ends. The CDR3 sequence is 14 residues long. CDR3 protein: CASSLQGRNYGYTF. In nucleotides, the CDR3 is TGTGCCAGCAGTTTACAGGGGAGAAACTATGGCTACACCTTC.

V and J are TRBV27 and TRBJ2-1, with a weak D call TRBD1 (5 bases). With 3 bases removed from V and 5 bases from J, the gap between germline ends came to 11 bases. This CDR3 spans 14 amino acids. CDR1 is MNHEY, CDR2 SMNVEV, per germline (reference sequence). The CDR3 region has the DNA TGTGCCAGCAGTTTTTATCAGGGCGACAATGAGCAGTTCTTC. Its translation is CASSFYQGDNEQFF.

The chain employs TRBV5-1 and TRBJ1-2, with a tentative D call TRBD1 (5 bases). The germline CDR1 and CDR2 sequences are SGHRS and YFSETQ. The CDR3 is 17 amino acids. Trimming took 5 bases from V and 0 from J, leaving 20 bases between them. CDR3 in amino acids: CASSRLGPGQSNYGYTF. CDR3 coding DNA: TGCGCCAGCAGTCGACTAGGACCAGGGCAGTCTAACTATGGCTACACCTTC.

This chain uses TRBV19 with TRBJ1-2; 7 bases match TRBD1. The CDR3 has 13 residues. Unmatched junction bases numbered 6, after V lost 5 bases and J lost 6 bases. Germline V gene sequence: CDR1 LNHDA, CDR2 SQIVND (reference sequence). CDR3 DNA: TGTGCCAGTAGTCCACGACAGGGAAATGGCTACACCTTC. Its protein product is CASSPRQGNGYTF.

The chain joins TRBV10-2 to TRBJ1-6, with D possibly TRBD1 on 5 matching bases. The CDR3 is 13 amino acids. With 8 bases removed from V and 6 bases from J, the gap between germline ends came to 11 bases. Germline loops: CDR1 WSHSY, CDR2 SAAADI. CDR3 DNA: TGCGCCAGCCTCCGGGACTCTAATTCACCCCTCCACTTT. Its translation is CASLRDSNSPLHF.